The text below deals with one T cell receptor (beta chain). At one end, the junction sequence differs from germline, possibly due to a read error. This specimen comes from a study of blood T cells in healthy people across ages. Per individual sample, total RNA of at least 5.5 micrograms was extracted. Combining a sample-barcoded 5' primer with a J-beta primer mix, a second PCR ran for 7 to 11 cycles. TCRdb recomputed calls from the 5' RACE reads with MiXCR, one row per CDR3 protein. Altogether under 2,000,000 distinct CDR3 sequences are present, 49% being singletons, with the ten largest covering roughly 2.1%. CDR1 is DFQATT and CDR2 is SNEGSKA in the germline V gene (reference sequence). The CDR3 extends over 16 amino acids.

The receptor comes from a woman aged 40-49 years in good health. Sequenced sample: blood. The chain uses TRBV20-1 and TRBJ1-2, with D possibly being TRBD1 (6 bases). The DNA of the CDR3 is TGCAGTGCTAGGGGGTCCGACAGGTTGTGGGTCTATGGCTGCACCTTC. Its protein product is CSARGSDRLWVYGCTF.